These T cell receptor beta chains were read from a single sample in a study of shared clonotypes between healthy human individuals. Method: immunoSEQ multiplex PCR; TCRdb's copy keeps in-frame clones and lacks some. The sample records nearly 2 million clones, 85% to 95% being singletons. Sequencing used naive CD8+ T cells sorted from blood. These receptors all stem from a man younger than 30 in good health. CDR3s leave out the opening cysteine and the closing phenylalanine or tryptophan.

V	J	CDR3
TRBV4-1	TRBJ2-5	ASSQERARLAGEETQY
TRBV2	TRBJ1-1	ASSEGYGGTEAF
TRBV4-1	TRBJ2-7	ASSQESFPSYEQY
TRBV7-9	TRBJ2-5	ASSPDRVQETQY
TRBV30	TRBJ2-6	ALQGGSSGANVLT
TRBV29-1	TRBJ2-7	SVGRSSYEQY
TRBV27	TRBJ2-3	ASSPSSGEKTDTQY
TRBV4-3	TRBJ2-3	ASSQDIAGTDTQY
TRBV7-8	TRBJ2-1	ASSPRREVYNEQF
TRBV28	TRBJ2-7	ASRRTGGAYEQY
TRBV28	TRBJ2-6	ASKDTGGVSGANVLT
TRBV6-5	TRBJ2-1	ASSYSTGEVENEQF
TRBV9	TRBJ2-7	ASSVTGALSVEQY
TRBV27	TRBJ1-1	ASSPDRGTTEAF
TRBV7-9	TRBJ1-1	ASSRDTTEAF
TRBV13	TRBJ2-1	ASSLQGGEQF
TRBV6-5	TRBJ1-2	ASSYSEVPNYGYT